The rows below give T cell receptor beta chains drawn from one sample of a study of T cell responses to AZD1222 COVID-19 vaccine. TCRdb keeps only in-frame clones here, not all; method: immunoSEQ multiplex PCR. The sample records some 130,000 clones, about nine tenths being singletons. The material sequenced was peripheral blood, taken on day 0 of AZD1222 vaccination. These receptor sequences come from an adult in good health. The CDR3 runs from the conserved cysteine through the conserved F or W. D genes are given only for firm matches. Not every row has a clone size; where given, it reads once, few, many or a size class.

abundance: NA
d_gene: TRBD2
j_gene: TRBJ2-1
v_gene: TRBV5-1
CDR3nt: TGCGCCAGCAGCTTGGGACTAGCGGAAAATGAGCAGTTCTTC
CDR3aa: CASSLGLAENEQFF

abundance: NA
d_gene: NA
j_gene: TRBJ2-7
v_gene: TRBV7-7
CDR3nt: TGTGCTAGCAGCACCCAAACAGGGACCGAGCAGTACTTC
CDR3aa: CASSTQTGTEQYF

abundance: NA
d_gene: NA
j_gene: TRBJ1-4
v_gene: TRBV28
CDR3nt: TGTGCCAGCAGTCCCGCAGCCGGCGTTAGGGAAAAACTGTTTTTT
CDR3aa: CASSPAAGVREKLFF

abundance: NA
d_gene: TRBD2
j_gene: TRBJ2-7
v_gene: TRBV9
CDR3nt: TGTGCCAGCAGCGTAGGGGGAGGGTCCCACGAGCAGTACTTC
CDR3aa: CASSVGGGSHEQYF

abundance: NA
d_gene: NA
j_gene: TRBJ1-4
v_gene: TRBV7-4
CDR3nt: TGTGCCAGCAGCTTAGGTGGGGGGCGTGTGGGTAATGAAAAACTGTTTTTT
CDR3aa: CASSLGGGRVGNEKLFF

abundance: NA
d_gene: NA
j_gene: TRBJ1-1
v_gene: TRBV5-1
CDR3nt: TGCGCCAGCAGCTTGGGAGGGTGGACTGAAGCTTTCTTT
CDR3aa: CASSLGGWTEAFF

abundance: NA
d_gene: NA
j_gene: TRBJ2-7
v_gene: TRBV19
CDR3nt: TGTGCCAGTAGTATGGGCAGGGCCTACGAGCAGTACTTC
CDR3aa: CASSMGRAYEQYF

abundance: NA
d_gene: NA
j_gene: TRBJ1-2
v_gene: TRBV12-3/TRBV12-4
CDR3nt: TGTGCCAGCCGAAAACCTGACAGTAATGGCTACACCTTC
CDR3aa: CASRKPDSNGYTF

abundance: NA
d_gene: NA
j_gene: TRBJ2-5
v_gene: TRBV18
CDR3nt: TGTGCCAGCTCACTATACACCGGGACCGTCGGGGAGACCCAGTACTTC
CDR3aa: CASSLYTGTVGETQYF

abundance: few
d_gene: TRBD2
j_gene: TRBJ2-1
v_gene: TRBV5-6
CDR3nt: TGTGCCAGCAGCTTGGGACTAGCGGGGGATGAGCAGTTCTTC
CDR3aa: CASSLGLAGDEQFF

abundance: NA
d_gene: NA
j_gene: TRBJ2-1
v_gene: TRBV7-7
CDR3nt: TGTGCTAGCAGCCGTCGGGGCAGGGGGGATGAGCAGTTCTTC
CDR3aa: CASSRRGRGDEQFF

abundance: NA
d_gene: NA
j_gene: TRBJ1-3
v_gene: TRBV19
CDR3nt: TGTGCCAGTAGTATCGAGTTCTCTGGAAACACCATATATTTT
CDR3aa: CASSIEFSGNTIYF

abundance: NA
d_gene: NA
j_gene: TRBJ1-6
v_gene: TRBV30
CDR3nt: TGTGCCTGGGGTTCACCCCTCCACTTT
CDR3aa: CAWGSPLHF

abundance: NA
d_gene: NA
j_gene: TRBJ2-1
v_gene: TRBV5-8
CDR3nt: TGTGCCAGCAGCTTGGAAGGATCGCCTATCTCCTACAATGAGCAGTTCTTC
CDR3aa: CASSLEGSPISYNEQFF

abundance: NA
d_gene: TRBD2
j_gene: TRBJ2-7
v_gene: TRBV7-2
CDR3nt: TGTGCCAGCAGCTTCGATAGCGGGGGGGCCCGGTACTTC
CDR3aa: CASSFDSGGARYF

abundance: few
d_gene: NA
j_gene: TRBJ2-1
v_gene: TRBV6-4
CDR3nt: TGTGCCAGCAGTGACTCATGGGATACCCACAATGAGCAGTTCTTC
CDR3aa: CASSDSWDTHNEQFF

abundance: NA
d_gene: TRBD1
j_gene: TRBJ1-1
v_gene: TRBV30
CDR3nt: TGTGCCTGGGAGGACAGGGGTAACACTGAAGCTTTCTTT
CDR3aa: CAWEDRGNTEAFF

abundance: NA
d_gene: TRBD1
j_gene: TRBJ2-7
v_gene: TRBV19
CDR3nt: TGTGCCAGTAGTATCCAGGGGGTCCAGGAGCAGTACTTC
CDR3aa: CASSIQGVQEQYF

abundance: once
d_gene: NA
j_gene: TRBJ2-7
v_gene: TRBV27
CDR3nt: TGTGCCAGCAGTTTATTTCTGGGCTACGAGCAGTACTTC
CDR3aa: CASSLFLGYEQYF

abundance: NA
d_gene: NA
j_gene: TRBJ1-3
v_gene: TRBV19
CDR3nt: TGTGCCAGTAATTCGGGTTACACCATATATTTT
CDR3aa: CASNSGYTIYF

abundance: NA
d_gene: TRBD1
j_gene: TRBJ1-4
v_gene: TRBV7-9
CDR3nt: TGTGCCAGCAGCTTAATGGGCGGACAGGGGGATGAAAAACTGTTTTTT
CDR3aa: CASSLMGGQGDEKLFF

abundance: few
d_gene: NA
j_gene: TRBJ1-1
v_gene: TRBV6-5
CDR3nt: TGTGCCAGCCTTCGGCAGACCAACACTGAAGCTTTCTTT
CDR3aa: CASLRQTNTEAFF

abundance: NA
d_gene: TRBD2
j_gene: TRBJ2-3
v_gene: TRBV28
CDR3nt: TGTGCCAGCAGTTTACGGGCTGCGGGGGGGAGGACAGATACGCAGTATTTT
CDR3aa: CASSLRAAGGRTDTQYF

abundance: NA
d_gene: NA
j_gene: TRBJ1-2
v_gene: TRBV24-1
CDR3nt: TGTGCCACCAGTGATTTGCGGCATGGCTACACCTTC
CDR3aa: CATSDLRHGYTF

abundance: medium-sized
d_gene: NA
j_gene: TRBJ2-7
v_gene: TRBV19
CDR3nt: TGTGCCAGTAGTATGTCACAGGGTTCCTACGAGCAGTACTTC
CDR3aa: CASSMSQGSYEQYF

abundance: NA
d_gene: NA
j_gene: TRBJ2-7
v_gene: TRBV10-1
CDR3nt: TGCGCCAGCAGCTCCGGACAGTTCTCCTACGAGCAGTACTTC
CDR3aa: CASSSGQFSYEQYF

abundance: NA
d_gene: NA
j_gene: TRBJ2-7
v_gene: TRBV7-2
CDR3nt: TGTGCCAGCAGCCTAAGCTCCTACGAGCAGTACTTC
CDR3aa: CASSLSSYEQYF